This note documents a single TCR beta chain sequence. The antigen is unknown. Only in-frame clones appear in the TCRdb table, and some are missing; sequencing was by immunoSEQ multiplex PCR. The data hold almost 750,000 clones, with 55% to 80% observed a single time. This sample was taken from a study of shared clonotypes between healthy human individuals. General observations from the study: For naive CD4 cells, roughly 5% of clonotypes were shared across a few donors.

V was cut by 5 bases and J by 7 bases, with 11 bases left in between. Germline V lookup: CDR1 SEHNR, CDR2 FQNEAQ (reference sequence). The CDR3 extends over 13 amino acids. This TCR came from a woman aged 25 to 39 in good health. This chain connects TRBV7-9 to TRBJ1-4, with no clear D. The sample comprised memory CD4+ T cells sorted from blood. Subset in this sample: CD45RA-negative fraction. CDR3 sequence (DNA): TGTGCCAGCAGCCCGCTGGCAACTGAAAAACTGTTTTTT. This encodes CASSPLATEKLFF.